Each of the 15 T cell receptor beta chains below was sequenced from the same sample in a study of blood T cell repertoires in COVID-19. The data were produced by immunoSEQ multiplex PCR, yet TCRdb's version contains in-frame clones alone and is incomplete. The table includes 150,000 to 200,000 clones, over 75% detected once. The sequencing input was peripheral blood. These TCRs come from a woman older than 75 with acute or convalescent COVID-19.

The chain combines TRBV6-2 or TRBV6-3 with TRBJ1-5; possible D gene TRBD1, 5 bases. V lost 4 bases, J lost 5 bases, and 12 bases lay in between. In germline, CDR1 is MNHEY, CDR2 SVGEGT. The CDR3 extends over 14 amino acids. The CDR3 spells CASSWGREYQPQHF. For the CDR3, the DNA is TGTGCCAGCAGTTGGGGACGGGAGTATCAGCCCCAGCATTTT.

This clone was picked up a small number of times. This rearrangement joins TRBV4-3 to TRBJ2-2, with D perhaps matching TRBD1 (6 bases). V shed 4 bases and J shed 5 bases, with 17 bases lying between them. The CDR3 extends over 16 amino acids. Germline V CDR1 and CDR2: LGHNA, YSLEER. The CDR3 protein is CASSRKRGRGTGELFF. The CDR3 DNA reads TGCGCCAGCAGCCGAAAAAGGGGCAGGGGAACCGGGGAGCTGTTTTTT.

The gene calls are TRBV6-5 and TRBJ1-2; D is perhaps TRBD1 (6 bases). The CDR3 covers 14 residues. Germline-derived CDR1 and CDR2 are MNHEY and SVGAGI. V lost 5 bases, J lost 4 bases, and 14 bases lay in between. CDR3 coding DNA: TGTGCCAGCAGTCGCAGAGGGGGTAGCTATGGCTACACCTTC. Protein sequence: CASSRRGGSYGYTF.

The count of this clone is one. The rearrangement links TRBV6-1 to TRBJ1-5, with D unclear. Trimming shortened V by 3 bases and J by 4 bases, and 13 bases separated the two germline ends. The CDR3 is 15 amino acids. Germline-derived CDR1 and CDR2 are MNHNS and SASEGT. DNA for the CDR3: TGTGCCAGCAGTGATTTGGGAGGGTTTAATCAGCCCCAGCATTTT. Translation gives CASSDLGGFNQPQHF.

The chain couples TRBV20-1 to TRBJ1-1, with TRBD1 matching 9 bases. The CDR3 length is 16 residues. The trim removed 3 bases at V and 5 bases at J, leaving 13 bases unmatched. From germline, CDR1 is DFQATT and CDR2 SNEGSKA (reference sequence). Here the CDR3 reads CSASAATGGRRTEAFF. In nucleotides, the CDR3 is TGCAGTGCTAGTGCTGCGACAGGGGGAAGAAGGACTGAAGCTTTCTTT.

J is TRBJ2-7 and V is TRBV11-3; unclear D gene. The V end was cut by 3 bases, the J end by 3 bases, with 12 bases between. Germline loops: CDR1 SGHNT, CDR2 YENEEA. The CDR3 spans 14 residues. The CDR3 loop is CASSFRSVVYEQYF. The DNA of the CDR3 is TGTGCCAGCAGCTTTCGGAGTGTTGTCTACGAGCAGTACTTC. Using reference TRBV11-3 and TRBJ2-7 for the parts outside the CDR3, the full variable domain is EAGVVQSPRYKIIEKKQPVAFWCNPISGHNTLYWYLQNLGQGPELLIRYENEEAVDDSQLPKDRFSAERLKGVDSTLKIQPAELGDSAVYLCASSFRSVVYEQYFGPGTRLTVT.

This chain connects TRBV5-1 to TRBJ2-4; 14 nucleotides match TRBD2. CDR1 is SGHRS and CDR2 is YFSETQ in the germline V gene. The CDR3 consists of 17 residues. The V gene end was trimmed by 0 bases and the J gene end by 8 bases; junction bases not matched to a gene: 7. The CDR3 DNA sequence: TGCGCCAGCAGCTTGGAGGGGACTAGCGGGGGCGGGGACATTCAGTACTTC. Translated: CASSLEGTSGGGDIQYF.

The gene calls are TRBV6-4 and TRBJ2-3; weak D call: TRBD1 (5 bases). This CDR3 is 15 amino acids long. The ends were cut back, 0 bases at V and 4 bases at J, with 11 bases in the middle. Germline values: CDR1 MRHNA, CDR2 SNTAGT. CDR3 sequence reads: CASSDSGRVSDTQYF. CDR3 in DNA: TGTGCCAGCAGTGACTCTGGCAGGGTCTCAGATACGCAGTATTTT.

The chain carries TRBV19 and TRBJ1-1; D is unresolved. This CDR3 has 12 residues. CDR1 LNHDA and CDR2 SQIVND come from the germline V gene (reference sequence). The V gene lost 5 bases and the J gene lost 1 base, with 5 bases spanning the gap. In DNA, the CDR3 is TGTGCCAGTAGTCAACAGAACACTGAAGCTTTCTTT. Translation gives CASSQQNTEAFF.

The chain uses TRBV27 and TRBJ1-1; weak D call: TRBD1 (5 bases). V lost 0 bases, J lost 6 bases, and 14 bases lay in between. Germline values: CDR1 MNHEY, CDR2 SMNVEV (reference sequence). This CDR3 contains 15 residues. The CDR3 region is CASSLSNRQESEAFF. The CDR3 DNA sequence: TGTGCCAGCAGTTTATCGAACAGGCAGGAGTCTGAAGCTTTCTTT.

The rearrangement joins TRBV15 to TRBJ1-3; tentative D call: TRBD1 (6 bases). The germline gives CDR1 LNHNV, CDR2 YYDKDF (reference sequence). This CDR3 has 16 amino acids. V lost 1 base and J 2 bases, leaving 12 bases between the germline ends. The CDR3 is CATSRGGGLTGNTIYF. CDR3 bases: TGTGCCACCAGCAGAGGAGGGGGTCTAACTGGAAACACCATATATTTT.

The rearrangement uses TRBV5-1 and TRBJ1-2, with 8 bases fitting TRBD1. Germline V gene sequence: CDR1 SGHRS, CDR2 YFSETQ. This CDR3 region has 14 residues. After removal of 4 bases from V and 7 bases from J, the junction contained 9 bases not matched to a gene. This CDR3 reads CASSGQGEFSGYTF. DNA of the CDR3: TGCGCCAGCAGCGGACAGGGCGAATTTAGTGGCTACACCTTC.

This chain uses TRBV9 with TRBJ1-3; maybe TRBD1 (6 bases). The CDR3 has 15 amino acids. Germline V lookup: CDR1 SGDLS, CDR2 YYNGEE. V was trimmed by 0 bases and J by 2 bases, leaving 9 bases between them. This chain's CDR3 is CASSVDWGPGNTIYF. The CDR3, as DNA: TGTGCCAGCAGCGTAGATTGGGGGCCTGGAAACACCATATATTTT.

The chain joins TRBV19 to TRBJ1-2; D may be TRBD1 (6 bases). CDR1 is LNHDA and CDR2 is SQIVND in the germline V gene (reference sequence). Trimming shortened V by 6 bases and J by 4 bases, and 15 bases separated the two germline ends. The CDR3 is 14 residues long. The CDR3 spells CASSYGTRAYGYTF. CDR3 DNA sequence: TGTGCCAGTAGCTACGGGACAAGGGCCTATGGCTACACCTTC. Filled out from reference TRBV19 and TRBJ1-2, the complete variable domain reads DGGITQSPKYLFRKEGQNVTLSCEQNLNHDAMYWYRQDPGQGLRLIYYSQIVNDFQKGDIAEGYSVSREKKESFPLTVTSAQKNPTAFYLCASSYGTRAYGYTFGSGTRLTVV.

This chain connects TRBV27 to TRBJ1-2; weak D call: TRBD1 (6 bases). Trimming stripped 0 bases from V and 2 bases from J, with 16 bases between. The germline V gene encodes CDR1 MNHEY and CDR2 SMNVEV (reference sequence). The CDR3 extends over 17 amino acids. CDR3 in DNA: TGTGCCAGCAGTTTATCGGGAAGGGGAACAGGGAACTATGGCTACACCTTC. Amino acids: CASSLSGRGTGNYGYTF.